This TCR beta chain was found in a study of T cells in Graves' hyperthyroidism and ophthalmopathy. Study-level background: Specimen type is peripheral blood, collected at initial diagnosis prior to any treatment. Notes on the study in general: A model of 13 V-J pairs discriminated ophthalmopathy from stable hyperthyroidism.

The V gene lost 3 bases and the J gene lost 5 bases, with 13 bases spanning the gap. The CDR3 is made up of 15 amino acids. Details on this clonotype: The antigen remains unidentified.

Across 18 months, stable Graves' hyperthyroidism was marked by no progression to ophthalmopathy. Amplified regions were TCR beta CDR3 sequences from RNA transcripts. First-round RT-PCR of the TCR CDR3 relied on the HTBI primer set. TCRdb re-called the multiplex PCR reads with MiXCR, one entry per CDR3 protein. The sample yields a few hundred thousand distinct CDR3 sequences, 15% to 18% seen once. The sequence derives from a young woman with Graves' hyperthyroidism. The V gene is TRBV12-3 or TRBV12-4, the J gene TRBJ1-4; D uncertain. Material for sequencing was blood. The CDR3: CASSFRRDLNEKLFF. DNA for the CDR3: TGTGCCAGCAGTTTCCGGAGGGATTTGAATGAAAAACTGTTTTTT.